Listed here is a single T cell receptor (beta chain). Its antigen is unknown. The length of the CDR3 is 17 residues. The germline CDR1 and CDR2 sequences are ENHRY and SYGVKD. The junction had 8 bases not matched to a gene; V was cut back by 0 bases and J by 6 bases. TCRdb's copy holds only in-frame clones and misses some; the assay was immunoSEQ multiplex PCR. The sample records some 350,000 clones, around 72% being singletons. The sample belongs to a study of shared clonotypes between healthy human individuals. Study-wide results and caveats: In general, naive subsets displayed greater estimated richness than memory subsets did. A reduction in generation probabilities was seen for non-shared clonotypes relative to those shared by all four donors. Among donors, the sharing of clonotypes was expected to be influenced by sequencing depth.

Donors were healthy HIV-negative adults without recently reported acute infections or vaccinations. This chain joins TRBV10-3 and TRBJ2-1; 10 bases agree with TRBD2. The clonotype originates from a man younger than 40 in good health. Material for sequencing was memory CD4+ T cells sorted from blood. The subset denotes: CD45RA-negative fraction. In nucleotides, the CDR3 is TGTGCCATCAGTGAGTCGATCGGACTAGCGGTTATCAATGAGCAGTTCTTC. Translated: CAISESIGLAVINEQFF.